These 17 T cell receptor beta chains share one sample of origin, sequenced in a study of T cells in localized non-small cell lung cancer. Here immunoSEQ multiplex PCR was the method, and the copy in TCRdb shows in-frame clones only, minus some. The sample includes around 91,000 clones, approximately 90% of them seen just once. The input for sequencing was peripheral blood, taken before any cancer treatment. These receptors were obtained from a man aged 40 to 70 with stage I squamous cell lung carcinoma.

The J gene is TRBJ2-2, the V gene TRBV4-2; D gene ambiguous. V shed 4 bases and J shed 2 bases, with 14 bases lying between them. Germline V gives CDR1 LGHNA, CDR2 YNFKEQ. The CDR3 contains 16 residues. The CDR3 loop is CASSRLGEINTGELFF. CDR3 DNA: TGTGCCAGCAGCCGATTGGGCGAAATAAACACCGGGGAGCTGTTTTTT.

This clone was recorded only once. DNA of the CDR3: TGTGCCAGCAGTTTCTGGGACACCTCCACCGGGGAGCTGTTTTTT. Encoded protein: CASSFWDTSTGELFF. The chain joins TRBV27 to TRBJ2-2; TRBD1 is a possible D gene (6 bases). The germline V gene encodes CDR1 MNHEY and CDR2 SMNVEV (reference sequence). V was trimmed by 3 bases and J by 4 bases, leaving 12 bases between them. The CDR3 spans 15 residues.

The chain employs TRBV27 and TRBJ1-2; unclear D gene. The germline V and J ends were trimmed by 4 bases and 3 bases, with 9 bases remaining between them. This CDR3 is built from 13 residues. Germline V gene data show CDR1 as MNHEY and CDR2 as SMNVEV (reference sequence). Written as DNA, the CDR3 is TGTGCCAGCAGTTCCCCGACGGACTATGGCTACACCTTC. Translated, it gives CASSSPTDYGYTF.

V gene TRBV5-1 combines with J gene TRBJ2-5; 7 bases line up with TRBD1. There are 15 residues in the CDR3. Germline loops: CDR1 SGHRS, CDR2 YFSETQ. Germline trimming cut 0 bases from V and 5 bases from J; bases unmatched to any gene: 7. The CDR3, as DNA: TGCGCCAGCAGCTTGGCACAGGGGTTGTGGGAGACCCAGTACTTC. Protein: CASSLAQGLWETQYF.

The rearrangement uses TRBV5-4 and TRBJ1-1, with 9 bases fitting TRBD1. Germline-derived CDR1 and CDR2 are SGHNT and YYREEE (reference sequence). The V gene end was trimmed by 6 bases and the J gene end by 4 bases; junction bases not matched to a gene: 10. The CDR3 contains 15 residues. DNA of the CDR3: TGTGCCAGCACCCCTTGGACAGGGGAAATCACTGAAGCTTTCTTT. Its translation: CASTPWTGEITEAFF.

The gene calls are TRBV2 and TRBJ1-2; no firm D call. There are 14 residues in the CDR3. Germline V gene lookup returns CDR1 SNHLY and CDR2 FYNNEI. Trimming cost V 4 bases and J 2 bases, with 11 bases left between them. The CDR3, as DNA: TGTGCCAGCAGTGTGGGCCCAACCAACTATGGCTACACCTTC. Translation gives CASSVGPTNYGYTF.

This chain's CDR3 is CASSLGLLAGGYNEQFF. The CDR3 region has the DNA TGTGCCAGCAGCTTAGGTTTACTAGCGGGGGGCTACAATGAGCAGTTCTTC. The V call is TRBV11-2, the J call TRBJ2-1; 12 bases match TRBD2. The CDR3 spans 17 residues. V shed 1 base, J shed 3 bases, and the junction held 4 bases outside the gene matches. Germline V gene lookup returns CDR1 SGHAT and CDR2 FQNNGV.

The gene calls are TRBV4-1 and TRBJ2-3; TRBD2 might be the D (6 bases). V was cut by 8 bases and J by 0 bases, with 12 bases left in between. Germline V gives CDR1 MGHRA, CDR2 YSYEKL. CDR3 length: 14 amino acids. CDR3 nucleotides: TGCGCCAGCGGCGGCGGGATGAGCACAGATACGCAGTATTTT. It codes for CASGGGMSTDTQYF.

This chain links TRBV5-4 with TRBJ1-1, with D unresolved. V was cut by 0 bases and J by 5 bases, with 5 bases left in between. The length of the CDR3 is 12 residues. From germline, CDR1 is SGHNT and CDR2 YYREEE (reference sequence). In DNA form, the CDR3 reads TGTGCCAGCAGCTTGGTAGGGACTGAAGCTTTCTTT. Amino acid sequence: CASSLVGTEAFF.

The count of this clone is one. The CDR3 region has the DNA TGTGCCACCAGCCAAGGGAACTATGGCTACACCTTC. Translation: CATSQGNYGYTF. This chain connects TRBV15 to TRBJ1-2; D gene uncertain. Germline loops: CDR1 LNHNV, CDR2 YYDKDF (reference sequence). V was pared by 5 bases and J by 2 bases, with 6 bases between. This CDR3 region has 12 residues.

The genes are TRBV11-2 and TRBJ2-5; 9 nucleotides agree with TRBD2. Germline V gives CDR1 SGHAT, CDR2 FQNNGV. The CDR3 has 16 residues. V dropped 2 bases and J dropped 2; count of bases not matched to a gene: 6. CDR3 nucleotides: TGTGCCAGCAGCTTAAATAGCGGGGGATCACAAGAGACCCAGTACTTC. Its protein product is CASSLNSGGSQETQYF.

The J gene is TRBJ2-2, the V gene TRBV7-9; D gene unclear. Germline CDR1 is SEHNR and CDR2 is FQNEAQ (reference sequence). Trimming left V 1 base short and J 2 bases short, with 8 bases between. The CDR3 contains 15 residues. As DNA, the CDR3 is TGTGCCAGCAGCTTAGTTGCACAAAACACCGGGGAGCTGTTTTTT. It specifies CASSLVAQNTGELFF.

This sequence joins TRBV29-1 and TRBJ1-2; 7 nucleotides align to TRBD1. Germline V gives CDR1 SQVTM, CDR2 ANQGSEA. With V trimmed by 8 bases and J by 5 bases, 11 bases remained unmatched. The CDR3 spans 13 residues. Here the CDR3 DNA reads TGCAGCATAACCCATCGACAGGGTTATGGCTACACCTTC. Encoded protein: CSITHRQGYGYTF.

This sequence joins TRBV5-4 and TRBJ2-3; 9 bases align to TRBD1. J was trimmed by 2 bases and V by 4 bases; bases with no gene match: 5. Looked up from germline, CDR1 is SGHNT and CDR2 is YYREEE (reference sequence). The CDR3 covers 15 residues. CDR3 nucleotides: TGTGCCAGCAGCGCGGGACAGGGATACACAGATACGCAGTATTTT. Encoded protein: CASSAGQGYTDTQYF.

The rearrangement uses TRBV28 and TRBJ1-3, with 7 bases lining up with TRBD1. This CDR3 is 13 amino acids long. V was pared by 7 bases and J by 5 bases, with 5 bases of the junction left unmatched. Germline lookup yields CDR1 MDHEN and CDR2 SYDVKM. In DNA, the CDR3 is TGTGCCAGCAAGGGGGCTTTACGAAACACCATATATTTT. Its protein is CASKGALRNTIYF.

This clone showed up just a few times. This chain uses TRBV6-1 with TRBJ1-1; no definite D call. V lost 4 bases and J lost 1, with 4 bases in between. The length of the CDR3 is 12 residues. Germline-derived CDR1 and CDR2 are MNHNS and SASEGT. CDR3 amino acids: CASSGQNTEAFF. The CDR3 nucleotides are TGTGCCAGCAGTGGACAGAACACTGAAGCTTTCTTT.

This clone was picked up a small number of times. This chain links TRBV20-1 with TRBJ1-2; D not certain. V was cut by 6 bases and J by 8 bases, with 13 bases left in between. Germline V CDR1 and CDR2: DFQATT, SNEGSKA (reference sequence). This CDR3 region has 11 residues. The CDR3 nucleotides read TGCAGTGCCCCGGGCGGGAAAGGCTACACCTTC. It encodes CSAPGGKGYTF.